This TCR beta chain was retrieved from a study of blood T cell repertoires in COVID-19. Individuals aged about 18 to 90 years were recruited from about two dozen US areas. Clinical histories supplied by participants themselves formed the basis of cohort assignment. Trimming cost V 1 base and J 3 bases, with 10 bases left between them. This CDR3 comprises 15 residues. CDR1 is LGHDT and CDR2 is YNNKEL in the germline V gene (reference sequence). Original data processing: It was from reference gene primer amplification that nucleated cell counts were estimated. Assay: immunoSEQ multiplex PCR; the TCRdb copy retains only in-frame clones and omits some. The DNA was the basis for D and trimming; V, J and clone size are from that table. The sample carries fewer than 400,000 clones, around nine tenths recorded once.

The clonotype was recovered from a woman aged 45-60 years who had recovered from COVID-19. The J gene is TRBJ1-3, the V gene TRBV3-1 (or the pseudogene TRBV3-2); D uncertain. The sample taken for sequencing was PBMCs or T cells enriched from blood (not recorded which). The CDR3 nucleotides read TGTGCCAGCAGCCAAGTCGACGGGGTTGGAAACACCATATATTTT. Protein sequence: CASSQVDGVGNTIYF.